This TCR beta chain was recorded in a study of blood T cell repertoires in COVID-19. Study-level background: COVID-19 samples, acute and convalescent, were from the United States, Italy and Spain. T cells, B-cell-depleted T cells, or PBMCs supplied cDNA or gDNA.

The germline V gene has CDR1 SEHNR and CDR2 FQNEAQ (reference sequence). The CDR3 has 15 amino acids. With V trimmed by 5 bases and J by 8 bases, 6 bases remained unmatched. This clone counts as large. In the source study's methods: Amplified reference gene primers provided the basis for estimating nucleated cell counts. Sequencing was performed with immunoSEQ multiplex PCR; in TCRdb, only in-frame clones are kept and a portion is missing. D and trimming were read from the DNA, whereas the V and J calls and clone size are those reported in that table. The sample includes more than 10,000 clones, roughly 93% of them seen just once.

The chain links TRBV7-9 to TRBJ2-1, with 13 nucleotides matching TRBD2. The TCR sequence derives from a human donor in a cohort sampled during active COVID-19. The sample was peripheral blood. The CDR3 protein is CASSQTSGRLYEQFF. CDR3 DNA sequence: TGTGCCAGCAGCCAGACTAGCGGGAGGCTCTATGAGCAGTTCTTC.